What follows are 25 T cell receptor beta chains derived from one specimen sequenced in a study of stem cell transplantation in POMP-related autoinflammatory disease. Sequencing was performed with immunoSEQ multiplex PCR; in TCRdb, only in-frame clones are kept and a portion is missing. This table has around 10,000 clones, around 79% appearing once. The sequencing here drew on CD4+ T cells from PBMCs, taken after stem cell transplantation. The source is a human patient with POMP-related autoinflammation and immune dysregulation (PRAID). Some T cells here may be from the graft donor.

The J gene is TRBJ1-6, the V gene TRBV6-5, with TRBD1 as a possible D gene (5 bases). In germline, CDR1 is MNHEY, CDR2 SVGAGI. The V end was cut by 0 bases, the J end by 2 bases, with 8 bases between. The CDR3 runs to 16 residues. The chain's CDR3 is CASSYSSGTYNSPLHF. The CDR3 DNA sequence: TGTGCCAGCAGTTACTCATCAGGGACCTATAATTCACCCCTCCACTTT.

The V call is TRBV6-2 or TRBV6-3, the J call TRBJ2-5; D call uncertain. Looked up from germline, CDR1 is MNHEY and CDR2 is SVGEGT. This CDR3 comprises 11 residues. Trimming cost V 6 bases and J 1 base, with 3 bases left between them. The CDR3 coding sequence is TGTGCCAGCAGCCCCCAAGAGACCCAGTACTTC. It translates to CASSPQETQYF.

This sequence joins TRBV27 and TRBJ2-1; D perhaps matches TRBD2 (5 bases). The CDR3 totals 14 residues. V was shortened by 4 bases and J by 3 bases, with 10 bases between the two germline ends. Germline CDR1 is MNHEY and CDR2 is SMNVEV (reference sequence). Here the CDR3 reads CASSSWTHYNEQFF. The CDR3 bases are TGTGCCAGCAGTTCATGGACTCACTACAATGAGCAGTTCTTC.

This chain uses TRBV2 with TRBJ2-1, with 16 positions matching TRBD2. The CDR3 has 14 residues. Germline assignment: CDR1 SNHLY and CDR2 FYNNEI. V trimming: 8 bases; J trimming: 15 bases; junction bases outside the gene matches: 10. The DNA of the CDR3 is TGTGCCAGCCAAGGGCCGGGACTAGCGGGAGGGGGGTTCTTC. Encoded protein: CASQGPGLAGGGFF. Variable domain in full (rest from reference TRBV2 and TRBJ2-1): EPEVTQTPSHQVTQMGQEVILRCVPISNHLYFYWYRQILGQKVEFLVSFYNNEISEKSEIFDDQFSVERPDGSNFTLKIRSTKLEDSAMYFCASQGPGLAGGGFFGPGTRLTVL.

Comments on this clone: Since no conserved phenylalanine or tryptophan closes the CDR3, a read error is the likely cause. Because the CDR3's place on the DNA is in doubt, the DNA is left out and the CDR3 is given as listed by TCRdb. V is TRBV21-1 and J is TRBJ2-3. TRBV21-1 constitutes a pseudogene. The CDR3 totals 9 residues, both ends included. The CDR3 reads CASSKALGS.

The chain is built from TRBV19 and TRBJ2-3; TRBD1 matches 10 bases. V shed 4 bases, J shed 4 bases, and the junction held 5 bases outside the gene matches. Germline CDR1 is LNHDA and CDR2 is SQIVND (reference sequence). The CDR3 is 15 amino acids. CDR3 residues: CASSTGTGVPDTQYF. The CDR3 DNA reads TGTGCCAGTAGTACCGGGACAGGGGTGCCAGATACGCAGTATTTT.

The chain uses TRBV27 and TRBJ1-2, with 7 bases matching TRBD1. CDR3 size: 12 residues. Germline V gene sequence: CDR1 MNHEY, CDR2 SMNVEV (reference sequence). V shed 5 bases, J shed 6 bases, and the junction held 3 bases outside the gene matches. CDR3 DNA: TGTGCCAGCAGTACAGGACAGGATGGCTACACCTTC. Its translation is CASSTGQDGYTF.

The J gene is TRBJ1-1, the V gene TRBV3-1 (or the pseudogene TRBV3-2); perhaps TRBD1 as D (6 bases). Trimming left V 4 bases short and J 1 base short, with 13 bases between. There are 15 residues in the CDR3. From germline, CDR1 is LGHDT and CDR2 YNNKEL (reference sequence). In DNA form, the CDR3 reads TGTGCCAGCAGCCCACTTCGGGGGCAGAACACTGAAGCTTTCTTT. It is translated as CASSPLRGQNTEAFF.

The rearrangement joins TRBV24-1 to TRBJ1-4, with D maybe TRBD1 (5 bases). Trimming cost V 2 bases and J 4 bases, with 10 bases left between them. Germline V gene lookup returns CDR1 KGHDR and CDR2 SFDVKD. The CDR3 covers 15 residues. The CDR3 DNA reads as TGTGCCACCAGTGATTCGGGGACTTATAATGAAAAACTGTTTTTT. Protein product: CATSDSGTYNEKLFF.

This clone qualifies as medium-sized. V usage is TRBV6-5 and J usage is TRBJ1-5; TRBD1 matches 10 bases. CDR1 is MNHEY, CDR2 SVGAGI, per germline. This CDR3 is 15 amino acids long. V was clipped by 6 bases and J by 2 bases; unmatched bases: 4. This CDR3 reads CASRDRGYGNQPQHF. The CDR3 bases are TGTGCCAGCAGGGACAGGGGGTATGGCAATCAGCCCCAGCATTTT.

This chain uses TRBV7-6 with TRBJ2-2; D perhaps matches TRBD2 (5 bases). The CDR3 length is 16 residues. CDR1 SGHVS and CDR2 FNYEAQ come from the germline V gene. Trimming shortened V by 5 bases and J by 3 bases, and 16 bases separated the two germline ends. The CDR3, as DNA: TGTGCCAGCAGCCTACGTTACCGGGGTGACACCGGGGAGCTGTTTTTT. Residues: CASSLRYRGDTGELFF.

V usage is TRBV30 and J usage is TRBJ1-4; TRBD1 agrees at 7 bases. The CDR3 contains 14 residues. V shed 6 bases, J shed 3 bases, and the junction held 7 bases outside the gene matches. Germline CDR1 and CDR2: GTSNPN and SVGIG (reference sequence). The chain's CDR3 is CACSNRGANEKLFF. CDR3 in DNA: TGTGCCTGTTCAAACAGGGGCGCTAATGAAAAACTGTTTTTT.

This clone was seen once. This chain links TRBV3-1 (or the pseudogene TRBV3-2) with TRBJ1-1; D not certain. The V gene lost 0 bases and the J gene lost 4 bases, with 9 bases spanning the gap. The germline V gene encodes CDR1 LGHDT and CDR2 YNNKEL (reference sequence). The CDR3 has 14 residues. The CDR3 protein is CASSQEGGSTEAFF. CDR3 DNA sequence: TGTGCCAGCAGCCAAGAAGGAGGAAGCACTGAAGCTTTCTTT.

The V and J genes are TRBV19 and TRBJ1-2; no reliable D call. Germline CDR1 and CDR2: LNHDA and SQIVND (reference sequence). The CDR3 runs 13 residues. Trimming stripped 3 bases from V and 4 bases from J, with 9 bases between. This CDR3 reads CASSIFMSYGYTF. In DNA form, the CDR3 reads TGTGCCAGTAGTATTTTTATGAGCTATGGCTACACCTTC.

The chain couples TRBV4-1 to TRBJ2-7; 7 positions agree with TRBD2. V lost 1 base and J lost 4; bases outside the gene matches: 7. This CDR3 region has 15 residues. Germline V gene sequence: CDR1 MGHRA, CDR2 YSYEKL. CDR3: CASSQVGVGRYEQYF. In DNA form, the CDR3 reads TGCGCCAGCAGCCAAGTTGGTGTCGGGAGGTACGAGCAGTACTTC.

This clone was counted a single time. This chain connects TRBV4-3 to TRBJ1-2; D remains unclear. CDR1 and CDR2 (germline): LGHNA, YSLEER. The germline V and J ends were trimmed by 0 bases and 4 bases, with 12 bases remaining between them. The length of the CDR3 is 15 residues. The CDR3 loop is CASSQDSRVGYGYTF. The DNA of the CDR3 is TGCGCCAGCAGCCAAGATTCTAGGGTAGGCTATGGCTACACCTTC.

This rearrangement joins TRBV7-3 to TRBJ2-5; unclear D gene. This CDR3 contains 15 residues. V was shortened by 0 bases and J by 1 base, with 9 bases between the two germline ends. CDR1 is SGHTA, CDR2 FQGTGA, per germline. The CDR3 protein is CASSLTSSRQETQYF. The CDR3 DNA is TGTGCCAGCAGCTTAACGTCTAGTCGCCAAGAGACCCAGTACTTC.

The V and J genes are TRBV11-3 and TRBJ2-5; TRBD2 aligns across 9 bases. Trimming took 5 bases from V and 4 from J; bases not matched to a gene: 14. This CDR3 is 17 amino acids long. The germline V gene encodes CDR1 SGHNT and CDR2 YENEEA. CDR3 protein: CASSLGRGGRAPETQYF. In DNA, the CDR3 is TGTGCCAGCAGCCTCGGTAGGGGCGGGAGGGCCCCAGAGACCCAGTACTTC.

A word on this clone: Its ends do not fully match the called genes, so a read error is possible. The rearrangement links TRBV6-5 to TRBJ2-7; D is unresolved. The CDR3 runs 14 residues. CDR1 and CDR2 from the germline V gene are MNHEY and SVGAGI. CDR3 residues: CVSSPILRAYEQYF. The CDR3 coding sequence is TGTGTCAGCAGTCCTATTCTACGAGCGTACGAGCAGTACTTC.

J is TRBJ1-2 and V is TRBV24-1; weak D call: TRBD1 (5 bases). Germline CDR1 KGHDR, CDR2 SFDVKD. Trimming left V 5 bases short and J 3 bases short, with 9 bases between. This CDR3 region has 13 residues. The CDR3 DNA reads TGTGCCACCAGTGGTAAGGGGTACTATGGCTACACCTTC. Translation: CATSGKGYYGYTF.

The chain couples TRBV20-1 to TRBJ1-6, with TRBD1 identical over 10 bases. The length of the CDR3 is 14 residues. V shed 3 bases, J shed 10 bases, and the junction held 6 bases outside the gene matches. The germline gives CDR1 DFQATT, CDR2 SNEGSKA (reference sequence). In nucleotides, the CDR3 is TGCAGTGCTAGTACGGACAGGGGGAGGTCACCCCTCCACTTT. Protein: CSASTDRGRSPLHF.

The chain combines TRBV30 with TRBJ1-6, with 9 nucleotides matching TRBD1. The CDR3 covers 15 residues. Germline V gives CDR1 GTSNPN, CDR2 SVGIG (reference sequence). After removal of 0 bases from V and 10 bases from J, the junction contained 7 bases not matched to a gene. CDR3: CAWSVLQGAKSPLHF. The DNA for the CDR3 is TGTGCCTGGAGTGTATTACAGGGGGCGAAGTCACCCCTCCACTTT. Full variable domain (outside the CDR3, taken from reference TRBV30 and TRBJ1-6): SQTIHQWPATLVQPVGSPLSLECTVEGTSNPNLYWYRQAAGRGLQLLFYSVGIGQISSEVPQNLSASRPQDRQFILSSKKLLLSDSGFYLCAWSVLQGAKSPLHFGNGTRLTVT.

This rearrangement joins TRBV27 to TRBJ1-5, with D uncertain. Trimming took 4 bases from V and 3 from J, leaving 4 bases between them. There are 12 residues in the CDR3. Germline V CDR1 and CDR2: MNHEY, SMNVEV (reference sequence). The CDR3 spells CASSSLNQPQHF. The CDR3, as DNA: TGTGCCAGCAGTTCCCTCAATCAGCCCCAGCATTTT.

The chain links TRBV5-4 to TRBJ2-7, with 8 bases identical to TRBD2. The CDR3 extends over 14 amino acids. Germline values: CDR1 SGHNT, CDR2 YYREEE (reference sequence). V lost 4 bases, J lost 2 bases, and 5 bases stayed unmatched. The CDR3 here is CASSTPGLAYEQYF. The CDR3 DNA reads as TGTGCCAGCAGCACGCCGGGACTAGCCTACGAGCAGTACTTC.

The gene calls are TRBV5-1 and TRBJ2-3, with 7 bases identical to TRBD1. V lost 3 bases and J lost 4; bases outside the gene matches: 8. The CDR3 runs to 15 residues. The germline CDR1 and CDR2 sequences are SGHRS and YFSETQ. The CDR3 DNA reads TGCGCCAGCAGCTCAGCCGGACAGGACGCAGATACGCAGTATTTT. This encodes CASSSAGQDADTQYF.